This T cell receptor beta chain was found in a study of T cells after yellow fever vaccination. Study-wide background: Some fractions had low cell numbers, and these were prepared with SMART-Seq v4 Ultra Low Input. General observations from the study: Though it reached lower strength, the secondary response hit its peak faster, day 5 versus 15. Post-booster reappearance was seen for most primary-vaccination clones (96% CD4, about 88% CD8).

TCRdb reprocessed the 5' RACE reads via MiXCR and lists one record per CDR3 protein. The data show some 250,000 distinct CDR3 sequences, 6.9% seen once. This clonotype has a handful of counts. Its target is not known. This CDR3 has 17 residues. CDR1 is LGHNT and CDR2 is FRNRAP in the germline V gene. The V end lost 0 bases, the J end lost 5 bases, and 17 bases lay between the germline ends. Specimen: CD4+ T cells sorted from PBMCs, collected 15 days after the yellow fever booster vaccination. This sequence was found in a young man who received the YFV17D yellow fever vaccine. The rearrangement links TRBV12-5 to TRBJ1-5, with a possible D match to TRBD1 (5 bases). The DNA for the CDR3 is TGTGCTAGTGGTTTGGTAAAGTCTGGCAGGGTTGATCAGCCCCAGCATTTT. Translation: CASGLVKSGRVDQPQHF.